This TCR beta chain was identified in a study of cytomegalovirus exposure and HLA in healthy donors. Germline values: CDR1 SGHRS, CDR2 YFSETQ. With V trimmed by 8 bases and J by 3 bases, 6 bases remained unmatched. This CDR3 spans 14 amino acids. Primers included in the PCR were 60 Vbeta and 13 Jbeta primers. TCRdb's table, derived via immunoSEQ multiplex PCR, lists solely in-frame clones and lacks some. The sample holds about 44,000 clones. The sequenced sample was PBMCs. The chain has TRBV5-1 and TRBJ2-2; 8 bases align to TRBD1. This TCR came from a male donor in good health and CMV-seronegative. CDR3: CAREPGQDTGELFF. DNA for the CDR3: TGCGCCAGGGAGCCGGGACAGGACACCGGGGAGCTGTTTTTT.